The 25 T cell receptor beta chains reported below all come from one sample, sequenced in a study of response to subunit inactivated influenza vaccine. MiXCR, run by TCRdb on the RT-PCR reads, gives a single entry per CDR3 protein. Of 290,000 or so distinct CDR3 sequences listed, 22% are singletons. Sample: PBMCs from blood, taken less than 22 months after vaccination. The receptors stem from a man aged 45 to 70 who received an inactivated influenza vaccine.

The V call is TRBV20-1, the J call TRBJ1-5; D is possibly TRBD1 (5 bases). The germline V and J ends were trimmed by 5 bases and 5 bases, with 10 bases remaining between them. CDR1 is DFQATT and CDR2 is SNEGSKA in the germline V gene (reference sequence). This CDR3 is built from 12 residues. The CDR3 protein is CSAGPGDQPQHF. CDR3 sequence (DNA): TGCAGTGCTGGTCCGGGGGATCAGCCCCAGCATTTT.

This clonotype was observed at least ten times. CDR3 DNA sequence: TGTGCCAGCAGCCACAGGGGATCGGCTGAAGCTTTCTTT. Translation gives CASSHRGSAEAFF. V and J are TRBV6-1 and TRBJ1-1, with 7 bases lining up with TRBD1. The CDR3 is 13 amino acids. Germline-derived CDR1 and CDR2 are MNHNS and SASEGT. V lost 6 bases and J lost 6; bases outside the gene matches: 7.

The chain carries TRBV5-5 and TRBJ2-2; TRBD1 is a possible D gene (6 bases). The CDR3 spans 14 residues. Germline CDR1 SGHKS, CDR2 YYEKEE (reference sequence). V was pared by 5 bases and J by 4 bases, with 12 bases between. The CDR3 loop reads CASRQGPVTGELFF. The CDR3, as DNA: TGTGCCAGCAGGCAGGGGCCGGTCACCGGGGAGCTGTTTTTT.

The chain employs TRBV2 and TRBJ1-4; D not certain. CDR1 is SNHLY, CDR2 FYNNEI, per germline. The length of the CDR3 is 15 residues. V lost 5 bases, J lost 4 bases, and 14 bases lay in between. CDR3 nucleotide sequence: TGTGCCAGCAGTCCCGCCCCTTGGGATAATGAAAAACTGTTTTTT. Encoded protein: CASSPAPWDNEKLFF.

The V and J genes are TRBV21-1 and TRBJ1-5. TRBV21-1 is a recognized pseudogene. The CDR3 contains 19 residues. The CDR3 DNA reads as TGTGCCAGCACTCCCACCTGGGGGACGGCCATTTCTAGCAATCAGCCCCAGCATTTT. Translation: CASTPTWGTAISSNQPQHF.

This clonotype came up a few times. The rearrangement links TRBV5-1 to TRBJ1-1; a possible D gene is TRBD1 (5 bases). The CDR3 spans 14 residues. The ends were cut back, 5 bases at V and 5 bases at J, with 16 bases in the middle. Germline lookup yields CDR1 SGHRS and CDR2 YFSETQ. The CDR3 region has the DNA TGCGCCAGCAGATCCCCGTGGGGCGGAACTGAAGCTTTCTTT. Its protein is CASRSPWGGTEAFF.

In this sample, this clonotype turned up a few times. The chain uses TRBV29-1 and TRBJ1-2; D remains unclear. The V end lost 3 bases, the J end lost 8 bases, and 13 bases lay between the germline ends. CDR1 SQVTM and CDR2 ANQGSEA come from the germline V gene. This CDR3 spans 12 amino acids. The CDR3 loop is CSVDGRGRGYTF. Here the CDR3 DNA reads TGCAGCGTTGACGGGCGAGGAAGAGGCTACACCTTC. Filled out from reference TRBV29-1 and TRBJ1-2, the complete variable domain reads SAVISQKPSRDICQRGTSLTIQCQVDSQVTMMFWYRQQPGQSLTLIATANQGSEATYESGFVIDKFPISRPNLTFSTLTVSNMSPEDSSIYLCSVDGRGRGYTFGSGTRLTVV.

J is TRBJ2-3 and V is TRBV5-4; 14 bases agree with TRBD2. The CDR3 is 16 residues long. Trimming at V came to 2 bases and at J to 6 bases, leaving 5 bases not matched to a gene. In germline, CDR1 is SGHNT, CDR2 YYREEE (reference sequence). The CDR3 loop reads CASSFQGLAGVDTQYF. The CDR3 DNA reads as TGTGCCAGCAGCTTCCAGGGACTAGCGGGGGTTGATACGCAGTATTTT.

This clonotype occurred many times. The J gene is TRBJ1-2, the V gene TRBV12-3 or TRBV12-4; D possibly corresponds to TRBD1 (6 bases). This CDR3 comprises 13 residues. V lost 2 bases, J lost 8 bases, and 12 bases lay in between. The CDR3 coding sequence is TGTGCCAGCAGTTTAACCACAGGGCGGGGCTACACCTTC. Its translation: CASSLTTGRGYTF.

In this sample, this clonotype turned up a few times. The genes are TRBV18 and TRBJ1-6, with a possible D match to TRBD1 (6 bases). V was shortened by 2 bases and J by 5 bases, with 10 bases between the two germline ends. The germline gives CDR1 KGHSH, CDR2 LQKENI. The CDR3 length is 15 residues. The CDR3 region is CASSPDGGHNSPLHF. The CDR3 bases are TGTGCCAGCTCACCAGACGGGGGCCATAATTCACCCCTCCACTTT.

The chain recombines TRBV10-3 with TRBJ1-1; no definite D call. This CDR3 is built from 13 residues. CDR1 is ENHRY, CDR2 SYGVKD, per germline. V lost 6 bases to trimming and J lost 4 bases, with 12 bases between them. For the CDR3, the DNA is TGTGCCATCAGGGGTAATTGGGTCACTGAAGCTTTCTTT. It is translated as CAIRGNWVTEAFF.

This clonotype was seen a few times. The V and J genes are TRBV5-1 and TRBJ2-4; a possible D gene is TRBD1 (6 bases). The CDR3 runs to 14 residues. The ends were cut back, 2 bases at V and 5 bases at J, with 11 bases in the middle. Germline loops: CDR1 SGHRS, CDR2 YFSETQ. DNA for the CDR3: TGCGCCAGCAGCTTTTTGGGGGCCGAAAACATTCAGTACTTC. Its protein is CASSFLGAENIQYF.

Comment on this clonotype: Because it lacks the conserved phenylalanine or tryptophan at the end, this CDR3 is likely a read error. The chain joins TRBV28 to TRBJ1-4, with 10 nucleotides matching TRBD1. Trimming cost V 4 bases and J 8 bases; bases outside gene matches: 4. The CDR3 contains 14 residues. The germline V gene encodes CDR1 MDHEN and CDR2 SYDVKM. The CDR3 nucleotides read TGTGCCAGCAGTTCGGGACAGGGGTTCGAAAAACTGTTTCTT. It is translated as CASSSGQGFEKLFL.

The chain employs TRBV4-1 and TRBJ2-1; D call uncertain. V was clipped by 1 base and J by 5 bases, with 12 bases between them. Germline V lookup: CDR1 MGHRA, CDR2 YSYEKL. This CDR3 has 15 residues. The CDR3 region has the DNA TGCGCCAGCAGCCAAGTGGGTGGCAGCAACAATGAGCAGTTCTTC. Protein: CASSQVGGSNNEQFF.

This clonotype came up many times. Here the CDR3 DNA reads TGTGCCAGCGGCGGACTCCGGAGGACTGAAGCTTTCTTT. It translates to CASGGLRRTEAFF. V usage is TRBV12-3 or TRBV12-4 and J usage is TRBJ1-1; D call uncertain. The CDR3 sequence is 13 residues long. Trimming took 8 bases from V and 5 from J, leaving 15 bases between them.

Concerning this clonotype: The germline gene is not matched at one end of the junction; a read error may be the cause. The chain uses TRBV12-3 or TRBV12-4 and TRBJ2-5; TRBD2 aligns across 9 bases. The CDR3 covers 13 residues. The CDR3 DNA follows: TGTGCCAGCAGTATAGCGGGAGAAGAGACCCAGTACTTC. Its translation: CASSIAGEETQYF.

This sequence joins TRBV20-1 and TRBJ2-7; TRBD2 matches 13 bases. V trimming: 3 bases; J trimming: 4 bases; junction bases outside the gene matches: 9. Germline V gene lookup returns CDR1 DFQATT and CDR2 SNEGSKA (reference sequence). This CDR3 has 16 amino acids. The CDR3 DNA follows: TGCAGTGCTAGGTCGCGGACTAGCGGGAGTTCATACGAGCAGTACTTC. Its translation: CSARSRTSGSSYEQYF.

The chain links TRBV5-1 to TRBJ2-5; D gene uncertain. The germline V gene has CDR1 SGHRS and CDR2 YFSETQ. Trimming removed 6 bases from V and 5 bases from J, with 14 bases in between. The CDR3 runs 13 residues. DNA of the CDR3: TGCGCCAGCAAGAATCCAGTAATGGAGACCCAGTACTTC. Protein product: CASKNPVMETQYF. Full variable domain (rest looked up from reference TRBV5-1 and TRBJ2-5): KAGVTQTPRYLIKTRGQQVTLSCSPISGHRSVSWYQQTPGQGLQFLFEYFSETQRNKGNFPGRFSGRQFSNSRSEMNVSTLELGDSALYLCASKNPVMETQYFGPGTRLLVL.

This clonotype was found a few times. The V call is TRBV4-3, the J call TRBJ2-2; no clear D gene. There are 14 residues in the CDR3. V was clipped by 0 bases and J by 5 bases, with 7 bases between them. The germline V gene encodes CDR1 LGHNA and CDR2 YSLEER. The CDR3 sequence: CASSQDRWTGELFF. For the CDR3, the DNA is TGCGCCAGCAGCCAAGACAGGTGGACCGGGGAGCTGTTTTTT.

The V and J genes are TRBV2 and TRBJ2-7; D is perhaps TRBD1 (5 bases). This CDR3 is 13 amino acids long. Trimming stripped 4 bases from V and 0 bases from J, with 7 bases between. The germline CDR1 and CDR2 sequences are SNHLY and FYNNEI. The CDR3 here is CASSVQGSYEQYF. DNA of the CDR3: TGTGCCAGCAGTGTCCAGGGCTCCTACGAGCAGTACTTC.

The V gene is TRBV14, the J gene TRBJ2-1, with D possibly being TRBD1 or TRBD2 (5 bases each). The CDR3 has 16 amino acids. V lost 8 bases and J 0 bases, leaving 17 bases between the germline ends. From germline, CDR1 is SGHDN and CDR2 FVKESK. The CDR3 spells CASAPGTASSYNEQFF. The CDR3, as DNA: TGTGCCAGCGCACCCGGGACGGCTAGCTCCTACAATGAGCAGTTCTTC.

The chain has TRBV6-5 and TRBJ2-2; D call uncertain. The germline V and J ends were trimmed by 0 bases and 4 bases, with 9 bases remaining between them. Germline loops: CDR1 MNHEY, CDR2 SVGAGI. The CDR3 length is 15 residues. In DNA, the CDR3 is TGTGCCAGCAGTTACTCTAAATCGAGCACCGGGGAGCTGTTTTTT. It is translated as CASSYSKSSTGELFF.

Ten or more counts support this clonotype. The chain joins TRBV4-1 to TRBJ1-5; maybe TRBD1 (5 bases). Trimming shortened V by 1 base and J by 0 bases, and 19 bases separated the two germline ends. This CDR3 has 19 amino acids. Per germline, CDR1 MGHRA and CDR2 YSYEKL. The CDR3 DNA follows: TGCGCCAGCAGCCAAGCCTTGGGACTAGGAGGACATAGCAATCAGCCCCAGCATTTT. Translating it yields CASSQALGLGGHSNQPQHF.

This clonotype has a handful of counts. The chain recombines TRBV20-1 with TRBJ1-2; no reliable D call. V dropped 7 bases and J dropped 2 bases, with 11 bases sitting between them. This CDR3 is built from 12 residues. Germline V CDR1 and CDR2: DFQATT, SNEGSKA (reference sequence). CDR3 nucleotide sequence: TGCAGTGGAATTTACGAAAACTATGGCTACACCTTC. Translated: CSGIYENYGYTF.

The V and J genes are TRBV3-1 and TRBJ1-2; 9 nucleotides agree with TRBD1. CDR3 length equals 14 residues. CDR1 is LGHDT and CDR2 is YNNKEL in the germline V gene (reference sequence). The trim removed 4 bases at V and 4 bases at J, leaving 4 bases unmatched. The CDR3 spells CASSPSTGGYGYTF. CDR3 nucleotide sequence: TGTGCCAGCAGCCCGTCGACAGGGGGCTATGGCTACACCTTC.